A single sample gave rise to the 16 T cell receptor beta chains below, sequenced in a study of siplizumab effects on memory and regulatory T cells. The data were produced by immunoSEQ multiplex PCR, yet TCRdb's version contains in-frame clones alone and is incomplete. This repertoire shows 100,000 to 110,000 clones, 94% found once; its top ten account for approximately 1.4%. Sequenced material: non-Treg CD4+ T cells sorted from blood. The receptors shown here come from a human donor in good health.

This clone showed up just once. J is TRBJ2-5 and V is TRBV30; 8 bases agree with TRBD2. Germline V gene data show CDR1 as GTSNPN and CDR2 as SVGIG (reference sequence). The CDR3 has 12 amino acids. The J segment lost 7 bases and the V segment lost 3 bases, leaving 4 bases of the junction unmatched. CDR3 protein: CAWSGRAGTQYF. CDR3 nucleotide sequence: TGTGCCTGGAGCGGGAGGGCCGGGACCCAGTACTTC.

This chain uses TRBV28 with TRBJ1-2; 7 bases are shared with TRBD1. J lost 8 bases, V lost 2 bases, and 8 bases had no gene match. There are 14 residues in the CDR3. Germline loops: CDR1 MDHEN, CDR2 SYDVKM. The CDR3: CASSLPGRGNGYTF. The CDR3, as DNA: TGTGCCAGCAGTTTACCAGGCAGGGGGAACGGCTACACCTTC.

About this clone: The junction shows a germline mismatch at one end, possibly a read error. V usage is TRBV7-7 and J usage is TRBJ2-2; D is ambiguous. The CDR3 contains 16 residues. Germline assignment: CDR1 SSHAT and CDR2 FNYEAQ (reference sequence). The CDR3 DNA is TGTGCTAGCAGTTTTCATCCCGACCCGAACACCGGGGAGCTGTTTTTT. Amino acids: CASSFHPDPNTGELFF.

CDR3 coding DNA: TGTGCCAGCAGCCTCGGGACTAGCGGGACCTACGAGCAGTACTTC. Its protein product is CASSLGTSGTYEQYF. The rearrangement links TRBV4-2 to TRBJ2-7; 13 bases fit TRBD2. Trimming removed 4 bases from V and 2 bases from J; junction bases left unmatched: 2. The length of the CDR3 is 15 residues. Per germline, CDR1 LGHNA and CDR2 YNFKEQ.

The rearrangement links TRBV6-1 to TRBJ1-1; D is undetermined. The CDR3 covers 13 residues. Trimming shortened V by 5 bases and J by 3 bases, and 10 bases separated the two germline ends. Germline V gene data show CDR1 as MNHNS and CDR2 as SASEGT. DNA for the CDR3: TGTGCCAGCAGTCGAAGGGAGGACACTGAAGCTTTCTTT. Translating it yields CASSRREDTEAFF.

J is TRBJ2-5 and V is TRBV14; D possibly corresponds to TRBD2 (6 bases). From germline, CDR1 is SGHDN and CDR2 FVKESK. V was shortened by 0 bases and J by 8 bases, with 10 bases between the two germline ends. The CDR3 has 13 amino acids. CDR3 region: CASSQESGGTQYF. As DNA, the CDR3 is TGTGCCAGCAGCCAAGAATCCGGGGGAACCCAGTACTTC. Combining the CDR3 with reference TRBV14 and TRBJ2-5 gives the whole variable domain EAGVTQFPSHSVIEKGQTVTLRCDPISGHDNLYWYRRVMGKEIKFLLHFVKESKQDESGMPNNRFLAERTGGTYSTLKVQPAELEDSGVYFCASSQESGGTQYFGPGTRLLVL.

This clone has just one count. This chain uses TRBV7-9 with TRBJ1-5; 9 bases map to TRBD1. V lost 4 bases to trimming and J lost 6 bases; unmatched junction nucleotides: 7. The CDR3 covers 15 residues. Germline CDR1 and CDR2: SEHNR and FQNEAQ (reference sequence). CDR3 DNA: TGTGCCAGCAGCTATGGGACAGGGTTTGGTCAGCCCCAGCATTTT. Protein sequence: CASSYGTGFGQPQHF.

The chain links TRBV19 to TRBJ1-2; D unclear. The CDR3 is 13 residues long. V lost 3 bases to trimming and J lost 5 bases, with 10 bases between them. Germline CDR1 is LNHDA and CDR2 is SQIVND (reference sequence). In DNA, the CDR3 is TGTGCCAGTAGTATGACCGGGGAGTATGGCTACACCTTC. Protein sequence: CASSMTGEYGYTF.

This CDR3 is CASSPSTASYEQYF. As DNA, the CDR3 is TGTGCCAGCTCTCCATCGACAGCCTCCTACGAGCAGTACTTC. This rearrangement joins TRBV18 to TRBJ2-7, with TRBD1 as a possible D gene (5 bases). CDR3 size: 14 residues. Trimming removed 6 bases from V and 0 bases from J, with 12 bases in between. Germline CDR1 KGHSH, CDR2 LQKENI.

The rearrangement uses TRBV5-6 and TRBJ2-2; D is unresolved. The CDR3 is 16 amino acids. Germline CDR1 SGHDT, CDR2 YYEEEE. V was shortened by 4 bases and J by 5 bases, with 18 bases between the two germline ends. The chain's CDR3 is CASSPLGSVETGELFF. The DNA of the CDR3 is TGTGCCAGCAGCCCCCTAGGGTCCGTAGAGACCGGGGAGCTGTTTTTT.

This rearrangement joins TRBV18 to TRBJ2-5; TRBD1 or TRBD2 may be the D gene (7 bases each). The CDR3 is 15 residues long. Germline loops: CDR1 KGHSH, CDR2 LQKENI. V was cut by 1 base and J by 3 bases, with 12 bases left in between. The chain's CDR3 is CASSPREGQKETQYF. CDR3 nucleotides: TGTGCCAGCTCACCACGGGAGGGACAGAAAGAGACCCAGTACTTC.

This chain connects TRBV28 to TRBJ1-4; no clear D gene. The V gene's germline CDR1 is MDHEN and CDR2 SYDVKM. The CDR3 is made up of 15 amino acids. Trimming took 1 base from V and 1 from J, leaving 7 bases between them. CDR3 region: CASSLLTGTNEKLFF. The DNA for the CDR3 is TGTGCCAGCAGTTTATTAACTGGAACTAATGAAAAACTGTTTTTT.

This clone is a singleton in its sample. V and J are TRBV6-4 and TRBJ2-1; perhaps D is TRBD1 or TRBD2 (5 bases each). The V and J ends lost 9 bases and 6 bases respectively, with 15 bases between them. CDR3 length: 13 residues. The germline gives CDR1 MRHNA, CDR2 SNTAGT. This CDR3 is CARPGQVGNEQFF. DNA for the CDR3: TGTGCCAGACCGGGGCAGGTAGGCAATGAGCAGTTCTTC.

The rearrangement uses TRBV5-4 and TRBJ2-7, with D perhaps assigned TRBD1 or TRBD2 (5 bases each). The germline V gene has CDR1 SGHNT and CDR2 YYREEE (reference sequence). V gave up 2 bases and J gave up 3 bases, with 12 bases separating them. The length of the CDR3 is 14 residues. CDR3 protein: CASSFPGRGYEQYF. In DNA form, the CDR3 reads TGTGCCAGCAGCTTCCCGGGACGAGGCTACGAGCAGTACTTC.

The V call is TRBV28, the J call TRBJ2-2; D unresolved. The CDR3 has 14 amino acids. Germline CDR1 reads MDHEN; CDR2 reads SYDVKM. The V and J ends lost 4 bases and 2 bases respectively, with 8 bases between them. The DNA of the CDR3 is TGTGCCAGCAGTTACAGACTCAACACCGGGGAGCTGTTTTTT. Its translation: CASSYRLNTGELFF.

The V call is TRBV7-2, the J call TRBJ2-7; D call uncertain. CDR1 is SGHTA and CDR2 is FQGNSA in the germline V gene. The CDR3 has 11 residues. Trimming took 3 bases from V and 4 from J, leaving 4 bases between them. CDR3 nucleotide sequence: TGTGCCAGCAGCTTGAAATACGAGCAGTACTTC. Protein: CASSLKYEQYF.